These 6 T cell receptor beta chains originate from one sample sequenced in a study of T cells in Graves' hyperthyroidism and ophthalmopathy. RNA transcripts provided the source from which TCR beta CDR3 regions were amplified. Initially, a first-round RT-PCR of the TCR CDR3 employed the HTBI primer set. TCRdb re-called the multiplex PCR reads with MiXCR, one entry per CDR3 protein. The sample carries about 480,000 distinct CDR3 sequences, around a fifth recorded once. Input material: blood. The receptors originated from a woman in her sixties or seventies with Graves' ophthalmopathy.

The rearrangement uses TRBV10-3 and TRBJ2-5; the D gene is possibly TRBD2 (5 bases). The germline CDR1 and CDR2 sequences are ENHRY and SYGVKD. The CDR3 consists of 15 residues. V lost 4 bases and J lost 4, with 16 bases in between. CDR3 sequence reads: CAISGPTQSGETQYF. CDR3 nucleotide sequence: TGTGCCATCAGTGGGCCGACCCAGAGCGGAGAGACCCAGTACTTC.

This chain connects TRBV12-3 or TRBV12-4 to TRBJ2-5; D is ambiguous. The CDR3 is 12 residues long. V lost 5 bases and J 1 base, leaving 5 bases between the germline ends. The CDR3 bases are TGTGCCAGCAGTACAGTCCAAGAGACCCAGTACTTC. Its protein is CASSTVQETQYF.

The J gene is TRBJ2-1, the V gene TRBV12-3 or TRBV12-4, with D possibly TRBD2 on 5 matching bases. The CDR3 spans 13 residues. Trimming stripped 0 bases from V and 9 bases from J, with 9 bases between. In DNA form, the CDR3 reads TGTGCCAGCAGTTTAGCGCTCCGGGGTGAGCAGTTCTTC. It encodes CASSLALRGEQFF.

CDR3 in amino acids: CASSTLWDSYEQYF. Written as DNA, the CDR3 is TGTGCCAGTAGTACTTTATGGGACTCCTACGAGCAGTACTTC. J is TRBJ2-7 and V is TRBV19; D call uncertain. V was shortened by 4 bases and J by 0 bases, with 10 bases between the two germline ends. Germline CDR1 and CDR2: LNHDA and SQIVND (reference sequence). This CDR3 spans 14 amino acids.

On this clonotype: Sequence at one end of the junction differs from germline and may be a read error. The chain is built from TRBV5-6 and TRBJ1-1; D gene ambiguous. This CDR3 has 14 residues. Germline loops: CDR1 SGHDT, CDR2 YYEEEE. CDR3 nucleotides: TGTGCCAGCAGCTTGGTAGCTCAGAACACTGAAGCTTCCTTT. It is translated as CASSLVAQNTEASF.

This clonotype appeared many times. The V call is TRBV7-8, the J call TRBJ1-6; 7 positions match TRBD1. J was trimmed by 15 bases and V by 5 bases; bases with no gene match: 7. The CDR3 contains 12 residues. In germline, CDR1 is SGHVS, CDR2 FQNEAQ. DNA for the CDR3: TGTGCCAGCAGCCACGACAGGGATAACCTCCACTTT. It encodes CASSHDRDNLHF.